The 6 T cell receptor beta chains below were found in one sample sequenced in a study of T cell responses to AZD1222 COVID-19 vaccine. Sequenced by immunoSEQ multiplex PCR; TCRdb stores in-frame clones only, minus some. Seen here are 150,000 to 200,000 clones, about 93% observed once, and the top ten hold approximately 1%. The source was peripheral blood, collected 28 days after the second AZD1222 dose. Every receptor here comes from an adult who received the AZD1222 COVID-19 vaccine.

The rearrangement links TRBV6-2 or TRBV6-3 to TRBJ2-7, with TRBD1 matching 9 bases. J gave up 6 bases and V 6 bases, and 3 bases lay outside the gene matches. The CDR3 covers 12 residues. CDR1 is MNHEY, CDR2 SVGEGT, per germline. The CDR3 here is CASSPTGGEQYF. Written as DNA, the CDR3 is TGTGCCAGCAGCCCGACAGGGGGCGAGCAGTACTTC.

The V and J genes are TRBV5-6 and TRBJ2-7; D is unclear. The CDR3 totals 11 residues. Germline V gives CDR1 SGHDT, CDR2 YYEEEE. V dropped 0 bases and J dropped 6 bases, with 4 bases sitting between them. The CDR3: CASSLDAEQYF. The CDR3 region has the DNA TGTGCCAGCAGCTTGGATGCCGAGCAGTACTTC. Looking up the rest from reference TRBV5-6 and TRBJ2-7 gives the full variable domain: DAGVTQSPTHLIKTRGQQVTLRCSPKSGHDTVSWYQQALGQGPQFIFQYYEEEERQRGNFPDRFSGHQFPNYSSELNVNALLLGDSALYLCASSLDAEQYFGPGTRLTVT.

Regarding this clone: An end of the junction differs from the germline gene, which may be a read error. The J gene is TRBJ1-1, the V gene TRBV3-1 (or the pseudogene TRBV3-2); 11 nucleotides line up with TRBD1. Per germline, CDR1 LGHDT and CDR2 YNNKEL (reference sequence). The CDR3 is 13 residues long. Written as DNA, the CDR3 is TGTGCCAGCAGCCAAGACCCTGGGACAGGGGGGACTTTT. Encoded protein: CASSQDPGTGGTF.

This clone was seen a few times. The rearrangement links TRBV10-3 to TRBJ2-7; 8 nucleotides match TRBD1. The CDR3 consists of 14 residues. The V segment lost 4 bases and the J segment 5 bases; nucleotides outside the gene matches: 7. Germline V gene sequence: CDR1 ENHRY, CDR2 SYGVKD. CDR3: CAISGGQGAHEQYF. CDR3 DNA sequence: TGTGCCATCAGTGGAGGACAGGGCGCCCACGAGCAGTACTTC.

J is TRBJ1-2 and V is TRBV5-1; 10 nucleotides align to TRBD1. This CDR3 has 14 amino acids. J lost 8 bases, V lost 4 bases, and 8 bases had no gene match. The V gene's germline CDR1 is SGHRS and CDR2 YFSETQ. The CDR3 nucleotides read TGCGCCAGCAGCGCTGACAGGGGGCGCGGAGGCTACACCTTC. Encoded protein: CASSADRGRGGYTF.

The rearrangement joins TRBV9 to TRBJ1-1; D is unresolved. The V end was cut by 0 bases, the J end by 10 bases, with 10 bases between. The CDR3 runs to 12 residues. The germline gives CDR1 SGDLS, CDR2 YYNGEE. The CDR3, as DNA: TGTGCCAGCAGCGTAGGACCTGGCGGAGCTTTCTTT. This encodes CASSVGPGGAFF. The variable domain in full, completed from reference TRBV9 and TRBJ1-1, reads DSGVTQTPKHLITATGQRVTLRCSPRSGDLSVYWYQQSLDQGLQFLIQYYNGEERAKGNILERFSAQQFPDLHSELNLSSLELGDSALYFCASSVGPGGAFFGQGTRLTVV.